This T cell receptor (beta chain) was captured by sequencing in a study of a mutant IDH1 vaccine in newly diagnosed glioma. Study as a whole: Radiotherapy alone preceded vaccination by 4-6 weeks; alternatively, vaccination started with temozolomide cycles. Study outcomes and limitations: Changes in top peripheral clonotypes did not appear linked to pseudoprogression.

Here immunoSEQ multiplex PCR was the method, and the copy in TCRdb shows in-frame clones only, minus some. The sample has 35,000 to 40,000 clones; roughly 84% are singletons. With respect to this clone: Its antigen is as yet unknown.

Per germline, CDR1 SGHTA and CDR2 FQGNSA. The V end was cut by 5 bases, the J end by 7 bases, with 11 bases between. The CDR3 is made up of 13 amino acids. The time point denotes: week 11, during vaccination. Alongside topical imiquimod, each dose of vaccine comprised 300 ug of mutant IDH1 20-mer peptide. The sequencing here drew on PBMCs, taken from a glioma patient whose treatment included an IDH1 peptide vaccine. V is TRBV7-2 and J is TRBJ2-2, with D tentatively TRBD1 (5 bases). This receptor was identified in a man aged 40-55 years with glioma. The CDR3 DNA follows: TGTGCCAGCAGCCGGAGTAGGGGCGGGGAGCTGTTTTTT. It encodes CASSRSRGGELFF.